What follows are 2 T cell receptor beta chains derived from one specimen sequenced in a study of response to subunit inactivated influenza vaccine. TCRdb re-called the RT-PCR reads through MiXCR, storing one row per CDR3 protein. The table shows almost 600,000 distinct CDR3 sequences, with 14% occurring only once. Source: PBMCs from blood, taken 11 to 12 days after vaccination. The source is a man aged 45-65 years who received an inactivated influenza vaccine.

This clonotype was seen at least ten times. The chain uses TRBV4-2 and TRBJ1-4; D perhaps matches TRBD1 (5 bases). The CDR3 is 14 residues long. Germline V gene lookup returns CDR1 LGHNA and CDR2 YNFKEQ. V was trimmed by 3 bases and J by 8 bases, leaving 13 bases between them. CDR3 DNA: TGTGCCAGCAGCCAGGCGGGGACGGGGGAAAAACTGTTTTTT. This gives the protein CASSQAGTGEKLFF.

This clonotype was seen at least ten times. V is TRBV28 and J is TRBJ2-7, with 8 bases fitting TRBD2. Germline V gene lookup returns CDR1 MDHEN and CDR2 SYDVKM. The CDR3 runs 15 residues. The J segment lost 3 bases and the V segment lost 6 bases, leaving 10 bases of the junction unmatched. The chain's CDR3 is CASSQERGGYYEQYF. In DNA form, the CDR3 reads TGTGCCAGCAGCCAAGAACGGGGGGGATACTACGAGCAGTACTTC.